These 3 T cell receptor beta chains share one sample of origin, sequenced in a study of T cell responses to AZD1222 COVID-19 vaccine. TCRdb keeps only in-frame clones here, not all; method: immunoSEQ multiplex PCR. Counted here are roughly 80,000 clones, roughly nine tenths occurring once; the ten biggest clones make up about 5%. The material was peripheral blood, obtained 28 days after the second AZD1222 dose. These receptors came from an adult who received the AZD1222 COVID-19 vaccine.

The chain recombines TRBV23-1 with TRBJ1-4; 8 bases map to TRBD1. TRBV23-1 is marked as an open reading frame, function uncertain. This CDR3 region has 16 residues. After removal of 0 bases from V and 4 bases from J, the junction contained 4 bases not matched to a gene. The CDR3 region has the DNA TGCGCCAGCAGTCAATCTTCGGGACAGGATAATGAAAAACTGTTTTTT. As protein: CASSQSSGQDNEKLFF.

With respect to this clone: One end of the junction is discordant with germline, which a read error may explain. The chain uses TRBV28 and TRBJ1-2; D perhaps matches TRBD1 (5 bases). The V gene's germline CDR1 is MDHEN and CDR2 SYDVKM. CDR3 length: 11 residues. CDR3 sequence reads: CAGSRGYGYTF. CDR3 sequence (DNA): TGTGCCGGCAGCCGGGGGTATGGCTACACCTTC.

The chain recombines TRBV6-5 with TRBJ1-1; D remains ambiguous. Germline-derived CDR1 and CDR2 are MNHEY and SVGAGI. The CDR3 sequence is 14 residues long. Trimming shortened V by 6 bases and J by 2 bases, and 13 bases separated the two germline ends. CDR3 sequence: CASRTNLRNTEAFF. The CDR3 DNA is TGTGCCAGCAGGACGAATTTGAGAAACACTGAAGCTTTCTTT.